Each of the 7 T cell receptor beta chains below was sequenced from the same sample in a study of cytomegalovirus exposure and HLA in healthy donors. Primers included in the PCR were 60 Vbeta and 13 Jbeta primers. Only in-frame clones appear in the TCRdb table, and some are missing; sequencing was by immunoSEQ multiplex PCR. The sample shows 160,000 or so clones, around four fifths of them seen only once. Sequencing input: PBMCs. The source is a man between 18 and 29 years old in good health and CMV-seronegative.

The CDR3 here is CSVAGVKNSYNEQFF. DNA of the CDR3: TGCAGCGTTGCAGGGGTGAAAAACTCCTACAATGAGCAGTTCTTC. The chain carries TRBV29-1 and TRBJ2-1; TRBD1 is a possible D gene (6 bases). CDR1 and CDR2 from the germline V gene are SQVTM and ANQGSEA. The CDR3 extends over 15 amino acids. V gave up 4 bases and J gave up 0 bases, with 13 bases separating them.

CDR3 sequence reads: CASSLDWGLNEQFF. In DNA, the CDR3 is TGTGCCAGTAGCCTTGACTGGGGACTCAATGAGCAGTTCTTC. The chain joins TRBV19 to TRBJ2-1; D may be TRBD2 (6 bases). The CDR3 consists of 14 residues. Germline V gives CDR1 LNHDA, CDR2 SQIVND (reference sequence). Trimming left V 6 bases short and J 6 bases short, with 15 bases between.

The chain joins TRBV9 to TRBJ1-2; possibly TRBD1 for D (5 bases). V lost 3 bases to trimming and J lost 4 bases, with 16 bases between them. Germline CDR1 is SGDLS and CDR2 is YYNGEE. The CDR3 is 15 residues long. The CDR3 region is CASSATGASGYGYTF. The CDR3 DNA sequence: TGTGCCAGCAGCGCAACAGGCGCTTCTGGCTATGGCTACACCTTC.

The V call is TRBV7-2, the J call TRBJ1-5; no clear D. The CDR3 has 13 amino acids. Between the trimmed V and J ends, which lost 4 bases and 2 bases, there was a span of 6 bases. Germline V gene sequence: CDR1 SGHTA, CDR2 FQGNSA. This chain's CDR3 is CASSSRGNQPQHF. Here the CDR3 DNA reads TGTGCCAGCAGCTCCCGGGGCAATCAGCCCCAGCATTTT.

The gene calls are TRBV28 and TRBJ1-4, with a tentative D call TRBD1 (6 bases). V was shortened by 1 base and J by 6 bases, with 12 bases between the two germline ends. CDR3 length equals 15 residues. Germline-derived CDR1 and CDR2 are MDHEN and SYDVKM. For the CDR3, the DNA is TGTGCCAGCAGTTTATTTAGTAAGGGGGATGAAAAACTGTTTTTT. Residues: CASSLFSKGDEKLFF.

A remark on this clone: Other DNA sequences from this sample encode an identical CDR3 as well. The chain uses TRBV27 and TRBJ1-5, with a possible D match to TRBD1 (6 bases). Germline CDR1 MNHEY, CDR2 SMNVEV (reference sequence). The CDR3 runs to 14 residues. V lost 8 bases and J lost 1, with 12 bases in between. The CDR3 is CASSLRGSNQPQHF. CDR3 nucleotides: TGTGCCAGCTCCTTAAGGGGGAGCAATCAGCCCCAGCATTTT.

As for this clone: Distinct nucleotide sequences in the sample also encode this CDR3. The chain uses TRBV6-4 and TRBJ1-5; the D is unclear. CDR1 and CDR2 from the germline V gene are MRHNA and SNTAGT. The CDR3 extends over 13 amino acids. V lost 4 bases, J lost 0 bases, and 4 bases lay in between. Here the CDR3 reads CASSAGSNQPQHF. CDR3 sequence (DNA): TGTGCCAGCAGTGCAGGTAGCAATCAGCCCCAGCATTTT.